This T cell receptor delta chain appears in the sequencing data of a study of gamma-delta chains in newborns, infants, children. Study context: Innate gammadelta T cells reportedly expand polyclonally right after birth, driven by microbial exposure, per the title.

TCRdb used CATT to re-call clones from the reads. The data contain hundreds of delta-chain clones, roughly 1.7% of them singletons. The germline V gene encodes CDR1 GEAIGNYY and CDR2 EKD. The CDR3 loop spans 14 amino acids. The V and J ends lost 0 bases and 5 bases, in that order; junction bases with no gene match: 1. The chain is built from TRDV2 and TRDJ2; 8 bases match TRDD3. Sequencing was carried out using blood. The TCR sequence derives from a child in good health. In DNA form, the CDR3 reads TGTGCCTGTGACACCGTGGGGGATACAGCACAACTCTTCTTT. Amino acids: CACDTVGDTAQLFF.